These T cell receptor beta chains were read from a single sample in a study of identifying expanded T cells in peripheral blood. Measured with immunoSEQ multiplex PCR; TCRdb has only the in-frame clones, and not every one. The data contain roughly 96,000 clones, 88% of them singletons. The specimen sequenced was blood. The receptor source for this set is a person aged 18 to 75 in good health. Both conserved end residues are part of each CDR3. The D gene is left open where the match is weak. Not every row has a clone size; where given, it reads once, few, many or a size class.

>TRBJ2-3|once|TRBV9|TRBD2
TGTGCCAGCAGCGTAGGAGCGGGAGGGCCATCAGATACGCAGTATTTT
CASSVGAGGPSDTQYF
>TRBJ2-7|NA|TRBV20-1|NA
TGCAGTGCTAGACAGATCTACGAGCAGTACTTC
CSARQIYEQYF
>TRBJ1-4|once|TRBV11-2|TRBD1
TGTGCCAGCAGCCCCAGACAGGGCTACAATGAAAAACTGTTTTTT
CASSPRQGYNEKLFF
>TRBJ1-2|NA|TRBV7-9|NA
TGTGCCAGCAGCTTAGCCCCCGCGGCGGGCGAAGGGTATGGCTACACCTTC
CASSLAPAAGEGYGYTF
>TRBJ1-1|NA|TRBV5-8|NA
TGTGCCAGCAGCTTGTCGGGACTTAGGGCTTTCTTT
CASSLSGLRAFF
>TRBJ1-4|NA|TRBV15|NA
TGTGCCACCAGCAGAGTTGGGGGAACTAATGAAAAACTGTTTTTT
CATSRVGGTNEKLFF
>TRBJ2-1|NA|TRBV7-3|NA
TGTGCCAGCAGCCCATCCGGGGAGACCCTATCCTACAATGAGCAGTTCTTC
CASSPSGETLSYNEQFF
>TRBJ1-1|NA|TRBV5-1|NA
TGCGCCAGCAGCTTGGTTTTAGATAACACTGAAGCTTTCTTT
CASSLVLDNTEAFF
>TRBJ1-2|NA|TRBV27|TRBD1
TGTGCCAGCAGCAACAGGGGGCGCGACTATGGCTACACCTTC
CASSNRGRDYGYTF
>TRBJ1-3|NA|TRBV11-1|NA
TGTGCCAGCAGCCGTCTCATGGGGAACACCATATATTTT
CASSRLMGNTIYF
>TRBJ2-7|once|TRBV11-2|NA
TGTGCCAGCAGCTTATTGGGCGAGCAGTACTTC
CASSLLGEQYF
>TRBJ1-2|NA|TRBV7-9|TRBD1
TGTGCCAGCAGCGCCGAGACAGGGGTGGATGGCTACACCTTC
CASSAETGVDGYTF
>TRBJ1-4|NA|TRBV29-1|NA
TGCAGCGTTGGCGGCAGCCCCGACGAAAAACTGTTTTTT
CSVGGSPDEKLFF
>TRBJ2-3|NA|TRBV2|NA
TGTGCCAGCAGTGAAGGGCGCAGGGCCGGGTATTTT
CASSEGRRAGYF
>TRBJ1-2|NA|TRBV9|NA
TGTGCCAGCAGCGGACAGGAACGTGGCTACACCTTC
CASSGQERGYTF
>TRBJ2-6|NA|TRBV5-1|NA
TGCGCCAGCAGTTCAGGGGACTCTGGGGCCAACGTCCTGACTTTC
CASSSGDSGANVLTF
>TRBJ2-7|NA|TRBV7-6|TRBD2
TGTGCCAGCAGCTCGGGACTAGCGGGGGGTGGGTCCTACGAGCAGTACTTC
CASSSGLAGGGSYEQYF
>TRBJ2-7|NA|TRBV7-9|TRBD2
TGTGCCAGCAGCTTAGGAGCGGGAGGGCCAAGTAGCTCCTACGAGCAGTACTTC
CASSLGAGGPSSSYEQYF
>TRBJ1-3|once|TRBV6-5|TRBD1
TGTGCCAGCAGTTACTCGGGACAGGGGGTTAACACCATATATTTT
CASSYSGQGVNTIYF
>TRBJ1-3|NA|TRBV18|NA
TGTGCCAGCTCACCACAGGAACGAATGTGGAACACCATATATTTT
CASSPQERMWNTIYF
>TRBJ1-4|NA|TRBV18|NA
TGTGCCAGCTCACCAACGTGGACAAACGAAAAACTGTTTTTT
CASSPTWTNEKLFF
>TRBJ2-2|NA|TRBV7-6|TRBD1
TGTGCCAGCAGGCACAGGGGGCTGGTCACCGGGGAGCTGTTTTTT
CASRHRGLVTGELFF
>TRBJ2-1|NA|TRBV6-5|TRBD1
TGTGCCAGCAGTCACAGGGGGAGCTCCTACAATGAGCAGTTCTTC
CASSHRGSSYNEQFF
>TRBJ1-2|NA|TRBV6-1|NA
TGTGCCAGCAGTGCCGTGGAGGGCAGAAACACCTTC
CASSAVEGRNTF
>TRBJ1-5|NA|TRBV6-1|NA
TGTGCCAGCAGGGACAATCAGCCCCAGCATTTT
CASRDNQPQHF
>TRBJ1-5|NA|TRBV2|NA
TGTGCCAGCAGTGAGGGGCACGTTAGCAATCAGCCCCAGCATTTT
CASSEGHVSNQPQHF
>TRBJ2-5|NA|TRBV7-9|TRBD2
TGTGCCAGCCGAAGCCCCGGGACTACCTTGCAAGAGACCCAGTACTTC
CASRSPGTTLQETQYF
>TRBJ2-3|NA|TRBV29-1|TRBD2
TGCAGCGTTGGAACTAGCGGGGGTCCCACAGATACGCAGTATTTT
CSVGTSGGPTDTQYF
>TRBJ2-1|NA|TRBV11-2|NA
TGTGCCAGCAGACTCGCAGGGGCCTCCTACAATGAGCAGTTCTTC
CASRLAGASYNEQFF
>TRBJ2-5|NA|TRBV12-5|TRBD2
TGTGCTAGTGGTTTGGTAGCGGGGGCTGGCGAGGAGACCCAGTACTTC
CASGLVAGAGEETQYF
>TRBJ2-5|NA|TRBV14|NA
TGTGCCAGCAGCCAATTTGGCCGGGAGACCCAGTACTTC
CASSQFGRETQYF
>TRBJ2-5|NA|TRBV5-1|TRBD2
TGCGCCAGCAGCTGGGCCGGGACTAGCGGGTTCCAAGAGACCCAGTACTTC
CASSWAGTSGFQETQYF
>TRBJ1-2|NA|TRBV27|NA
TGTGCCAGCAGTTTATCTACAGTTGGGGCCTATGGCTACACCTTC
CASSLSTVGAYGYTF
>TRBJ1-4|NA|TRBV5-1|NA
TGCGCCAGCAGCTTGGACAGGGATGAAAAACTGTTTTTT
CASSLDRDEKLFF
>TRBJ2-7|few|TRBV14|NA
TGTGCCAGCAGCCAAGTAGCGGTGGAGCAGTACTTC
CASSQVAVEQYF
>TRBJ1-1|NA|TRBV10-3|NA
TGTGCCATCAGTGGGGGTCTGGACACTGAAGCTTTCTTT
CAISGGLDTEAFF
>TRBJ1-2|NA|TRBV4-1|NA
TGCGCCAGCAGCCAAGGATCCGGGCCGCCAGATAACTATGGCTACACCTTC
CASSQGSGPPDNYGYTF
>TRBJ1-5|NA|TRBV7-2|NA
TGTGCCAGCAGCTACTCTGGGGGGCATCGACAGCCCCAGCATTTT
CASSYSGGHRQPQHF
>TRBJ1-1|NA|TRBV6-5|NA
TGTGCCAGCAGGCGGACAAGCACTGAAGCTTTCTTT
CASRRTSTEAFF
>TRBJ2-7|NA|TRBV30|NA
TGTGCCTGGAGTGTCAACAGGCAATCATTGTACTTC
CAWSVNRQSLYF
>TRBJ2-7|NA|TRBV5-6|NA
TGTGCCAGCAGCTCGCTCTACGAGCAGTACTTC
CASSSLYEQYF
>TRBJ2-3|NA|TRBV10-3|NA
TGTGCCATCAGTGACCTGAAGGGAGCTGGAACAGATACGCAGTATTTT
CAISDLKGAGTDTQYF
>TRBJ1-5|once|TRBV21-1|NA
TGTGCCAGCGTACAAGTCTTCCTTCCGGGACAGGGGGCATATCAGCCCCAGCATTTT
CASVQVFLPGQGAYQPQHF